This T cell receptor beta chain comes out of a study of T cells in Graves' hyperthyroidism and ophthalmopathy. The study's findings and limits: Among thyroid clonotypes expanded above 0.001, most also appeared in blood. For ophthalmopathy, model prediction preceded onset by a median roughly 5.9 months.

No progression to ophthalmopathy during 18 months of follow-up defined stable disease. The CDR3 covers 16 residues. Germline V gene data show CDR1 as KGHDR and CDR2 as SFDVKD. Between the trimmed V and J ends, which lost 3 bases and 3 bases, there was a span of 16 bases. RNA transcripts gave rise to amplified TCR beta CDR3 regions. TCR CDR3 regions were first amplified by RT-PCR with HTBI primers. Each CDR3 protein gets one entry after TCRdb re-called the multiplex PCR reads with MiXCR. Altogether under 700,000 distinct CDR3 sequences are present, 35% to 55% being singletons, with the ten largest covering 8.2%. On this clonotype: Its specificity is unknown. A much larger clone differs from this one at a single base, so this may be a read error.

The TCR originated in a woman aged 18-29 years with Graves' hyperthyroidism. Sequencing was carried out using peripheral blood or thyroid tissue (not recorded which). The J gene is TRBJ1-1, the V gene TRBV24-1; D may be TRBD1 (6 bases). This CDR3 is CATSDRGRGGDTEAFF. Here the CDR3 DNA reads TGTGCCACCAGTGATAGAGGCAGGGGTGGTGACACTGAAGCTTTCTTT.